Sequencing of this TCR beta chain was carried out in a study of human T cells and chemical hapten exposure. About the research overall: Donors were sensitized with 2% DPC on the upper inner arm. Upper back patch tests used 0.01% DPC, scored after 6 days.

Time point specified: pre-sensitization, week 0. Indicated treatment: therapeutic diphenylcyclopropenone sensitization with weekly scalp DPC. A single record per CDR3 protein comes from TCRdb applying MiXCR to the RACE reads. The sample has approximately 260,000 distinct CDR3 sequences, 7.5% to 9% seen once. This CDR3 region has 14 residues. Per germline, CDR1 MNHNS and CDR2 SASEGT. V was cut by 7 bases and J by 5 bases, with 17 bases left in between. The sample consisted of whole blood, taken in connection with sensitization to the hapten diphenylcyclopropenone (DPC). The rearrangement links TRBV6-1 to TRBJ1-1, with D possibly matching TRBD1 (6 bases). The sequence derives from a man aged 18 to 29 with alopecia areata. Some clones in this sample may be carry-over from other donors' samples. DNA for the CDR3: TGTGCCAGCACCCAACGTGGGGGGCGGACTGAAGCTTTCTTT. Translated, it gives CASTQRGGRTEAFF.